This T cell receptor (beta chain) was found in a study of control samples from healthy donors and cancer patients. This clone was counted once. This table comes from immunoSEQ multiplex PCR, and its TCRdb copy is limited to in-frame clones, with some not included. There are around 55,000 clones in the sample; over 75% occur only once, and approximately 3.8% lies in the top ten. Specimen: blood. This receptor was taken from a man aged 50 to 59 in good health.

The chain's CDR3 is CASSALNEQFF. The CDR3, as DNA: TGTGCCAGCAGTGCCCTGAATGAGCAGTTCTTC. The chain is built from TRBV2 and TRBJ2-1; D uncertain. This CDR3 region has 11 residues. Germline CDR1 SNHLY, CDR2 FYNNEI. V lost 4 bases and J lost 7, with 5 bases in between.